This is a list of T cell receptor beta chains from one sample in a study of naive CD8 T cells in extremely preterm neonates. Data came from immunoSEQ multiplex PCR; TCRdb stores just in-frame clones and leaves some out. The sample lists 5,000 to 7,500 clones; 95% to 98% were seen once. Sample: naive CD8+ T cells from blood. The receptor source for this set is a human donor in good health. Both conserved end residues are part of each CDR3. D genes are given only for firm matches. Expanded clones get a size class; other rows say once, few or many, or leave the size out.

TGTGCCAGCAGACGGACAGGGGGCAAAGAGACCCAGTACTTC	CASRRTGGKETQYF	.	TRBV6-6	TRBJ2-5	TRBD1
TGCGCCAGCAGCACATGGGACAGGGAGAATGACTACACCTTC	CASSTWDRENDYTF	.	TRBV5-1	TRBJ1-2	TRBD1
TGTGCCAGCAGTAGGACAGGGTCTGGTTACGAGCAGTACTTC	CASSRTGSGYEQYF	.	TRBV28	TRBJ2-7	TRBD1
TGTGCCAGCAGCTTTAGTCCAGGCTACGAGCAGTACTTC	CASSFSPGYEQYF	once	TRBV16	TRBJ2-7	.
TGTGCCAGCAAACTTGGACTAGCGGGAGCCCCATACAATGAGCAGTTCTTC	CASKLGLAGAPYNEQFF	.	TRBV2	TRBJ2-1	TRBD2
TGTGCCAGCAGTGGACAGGGGAGCTACACCTTC	CASSGQGSYTF	.	TRBV6-5	TRBJ1-2	TRBD1
TGCGCCAGCAGCTTGGGGGGGCAACAGCCCCAGCATTTT	CASSLGGQQPQHF	.	TRBV5-1	TRBJ1-5	.
TGTGCCAGCAGTGAAGTAGCGGTTAGCAATTCCTACAATGAGCAGTTCTTC	CASSEVAVSNSYNEQFF	.	TRBV2	TRBJ2-1	.
TGCAGCGCCGGTTGGGGCAATAGCAATCAGCCCCAGCATTTT	CSAGWGNSNQPQHF	.	TRBV29-1	TRBJ1-5	.
TGTGCCAGCAGTTTAGGAGGGTATAGCAATCAGCCCCAGCATTTT	CASSLGGYSNQPQHF	.	TRBV27	TRBJ1-5	.
TGTGCCAGCAGTGCCCGACAGTTTGCTAGCAATCAGCCCCAGCATTTT	CASSARQFASNQPQHF	.	TRBV6-1	TRBJ1-5	.
TGTGCCACCAGCATTATAGACGGGACCTACGAGCAGTACTTC	CATSIIDGTYEQYF	.	TRBV15	TRBJ2-7	.
TGCGCCAGCAGCCAAGTCGTCCAGGGTGGTAATGAGCAGTTCTTC	CASSQVVQGGNEQFF	.	TRBV4-1	TRBJ2-1	.
TGTGCCAGCAGCTCCCCCGGGGGTCACAATGAGCAGTTCTTC	CASSSPGGHNEQFF	.	TRBV11-2	TRBJ2-1	.
TGTGCCAGCAGTTTGGCGGCGGGAGGACCAGGGGATGAGCAGTTCTTC	CASSLAAGGPGDEQFF	.	TRBV28	TRBJ2-1	TRBD2
TGTGCCAGCAGTACAGGGGGCCCTGAAGCTTTCTTT	CASSTGGPEAFF	.	TRBV7-9	TRBJ1-1	TRBD1
TGTGCCAGTAGTATCAACAGGGGCAGTATTGGCTACACCTTC	CASSINRGSIGYTF	.	TRBV19	TRBJ1-2	TRBD1
TGTGCCAGCAGCGTAAGCGGGACCAGGAATGAGCAGTTCTTC	CASSVSGTRNEQFF	.	TRBV9	TRBJ2-1	TRBD2
TGTGCCAGCAGCTTGGGAACCACCGGGACAGGGGGCGCGGAGCAGTACTTC	CASSLGTTGTGGAEQYF	.	TRBV5-6	TRBJ2-7	TRBD1
TGTGCCAGCAGTTCGACAGGGATAAAGGAGACCCAGTACTTC	CASSSTGIKETQYF	.	TRBV5-7	TRBJ2-5	TRBD1
TGTGCCAGCAGCCCCTCTGGGGGCAACGAGCAGTACTTC	CASSPSGGNEQYF	.	TRBV7-9	TRBJ2-7	.
TGCAGCGTTGAAAACAGGGGTTATGGCTACACCTTC	CSVENRGYGYTF	once	TRBV29-1	TRBJ1-2	TRBD1
TGTGCCAGCAGTTTGGGGCAGACTCTTAATGAGCAGTTCTTC	CASSLGQTLNEQFF	.	TRBV28	TRBJ2-1	.
TGTGCCAGCAGCCAGGACAGGGACCCCCACGAGCAGTACTTC	CASSQDRDPHEQYF	few	TRBV5-4	TRBJ2-7	TRBD1
TGTGCCAGCAGCCAAGGGTCCGGGAAGGCGCCCCAGCATTTT	CASSQGSGKAPQHF	once	TRBV14	TRBJ1-5	.
TGTGCCAGCAGTGCAGGGTACACCGGGGAGCTGTTTTTT	CASSAGYTGELFF	.	TRBV27	TRBJ2-2	.
TGCGCCAGCAGCCAAGTGGGGGCCTACTATGGCTACACCTTC	CASSQVGAYYGYTF	.	TRBV4-1	TRBJ1-2	.
TGTGCCAGCAGCTTATCTAGGGACTCAGATACGCAGTATTTT	CASSLSRDSDTQYF	once	TRBV11-1	TRBJ2-3	.
TGTGCCAGCAGTTCCGGACAGGGCCCCATCTCCTATAATTCACCCCTCCACTTT	CASSSGQGPISYNSPLHF	.	TRBV28	TRBJ1-6	TRBD1
TGTGTCAGCAGTCGATGGGACAGACACACTGAAGCTTTCTTT	CVSSRWDRHTEAFF	.	TRBV6-5	TRBJ1-1	TRBD1
TGTGCCAGCTCACCCGGGACTAGCGGGACGTACCAAGAGACCCAGTACTTC	CASSPGTSGTYQETQYF	.	TRBV18	TRBJ2-5	TRBD2
TGTGCCAGTAGTATTAGGACAGGGACGAGGTACGAGCAGTACTTC	CASSIRTGTRYEQYF	.	TRBV19	TRBJ2-7	TRBD1